This T cell receptor beta chain was found in a study of spatial heterogeneity in lung cancer. General observations from the study: Expanded tumor TCRs that were ubiquitous appeared in blood more at resection than follow-up.

To note about this clonotype: Its target is not known.

TCRdb ran MiXCR on the 5' RACE reads and lists one entry per CDR3 protein. The sample consists of about 92,000 distinct CDR3 sequences, roughly 12% of them appearing once. V was pared by 2 bases and J by 2 bases, with 1 base of the junction left unmatched. Germline V gene data show CDR1 as MNHNY and CDR2 as SVGAGI (reference sequence). This CDR3 has 14 residues. The time point: sample taken at primary tumor resection. The authors sequenced whole RNA from tumor, nontumor lung or frozen PBMC without sorting. Sequences were derived from PBMCs, sampled at surgery. J is TRBJ2-7 and V is TRBV6-6; 9 bases agree with TRBD1. This receptor was taken from a male donor with early-stage non-small cell lung cancer. The CDR3 spells CASSYRQGAYEQYF. Here the CDR3 DNA reads TGTGCCAGCAGTTACCGACAGGGGGCCTACGAGCAGTACTTC.